The 26 T cell receptor beta chains below come from one sample, sequenced in a study of PD-1 blockade in classical Hodgkin lymphoma. No patient escaped relapse after autologous stem cell transplantation, and brentuximab vedotin exposure varied. Repertoires were generated with immunoSEQ multiplex PCR, while TCRdb's copy carries only in-frame clones and drops some. The sample lists about 98,000 clones, 81% seen once, with 15% to 20% in the top ten. The material sequenced was peripheral blood mononuclear cells (PBMCs), taken before the second cycle of nivolumab. These receptors came from a human donor with classical Hodgkin lymphoma.

This chain links TRBV7-6 with TRBJ2-5, with 7 positions matching TRBD2. The CDR3 length is 14 residues. Per germline, CDR1 SGHVS and CDR2 FNYEAQ. V trimming: 3 bases; J trimming: 5 bases; junction bases outside the gene matches: 6. CDR3 bases: TGTGCCAGCAGCTTTGGCGGGAGTTCGGAGACCCAGTACTTC. Translated: CASSFGGSSETQYF. Together with reference TRBV7-6 and TRBJ2-5, the CDR3 gives the full variable domain: GAGVSQSPRYKVTKRGQDVALRCDPISGHVSLYWYRQALGQGPEFLTYFNYEAQQDKSGLPNDRFSAERPEGSISTLTIQRTEQRDSAMYRCASSFGGSSETQYFGPGTRLLVL.

The rearrangement links TRBV5-4 to TRBJ2-2; D unresolved. Trimming left V 4 bases short and J 1 base short, with 14 bases between. CDR3 length: 16 residues. Germline CDR1 is SGHNT and CDR2 is YYREEE (reference sequence). The CDR3 DNA sequence: TGTGCCAGCAGCCTAAGAAAACCGGGGAACACCGGGGAGCTGTTTTTT. Its protein product is CASSLRKPGNTGELFF.

The rearrangement joins TRBV30 to TRBJ2-7, with D possibly being TRBD2 (5 bases). CDR1 is GTSNPN and CDR2 is SVGIG in the germline V gene (reference sequence). CDR3 length: 15 amino acids. The V gene lost 0 bases and the J gene lost 0 bases, with 12 bases spanning the gap. Written as DNA, the CDR3 is TGTGCCTGGAGTGTTAGGGCAGCGGCCTCCTACGAGCAGTACTTC. As protein: CAWSVRAAASYEQYF.

V usage is TRBV19 and J usage is TRBJ2-2; possible D gene TRBD2, 5 bases. V was shortened by 4 bases and J by 2 bases, with 11 bases between the two germline ends. The V gene's germline CDR1 is LNHDA and CDR2 SQIVND (reference sequence). CDR3 size: 15 residues. CDR3 in amino acids: CASSTSRINTGELFF. The CDR3 coding sequence is TGTGCCAGTAGTACTAGCCGGATAAACACCGGGGAGCTGTTTTTT. Full variable domain (outside the CDR3, taken from reference TRBV19 and TRBJ2-2): DGGITQSPKYLFRKEGQNVTLSCEQNLNHDAMYWYRQDPGQGLRLIYYSQIVNDFQKGDIAEGYSVSREKKESFPLTVTSAQKNPTAFYLCASSTSRINTGELFFGEGSRLTVL.

Only one count was recorded for this clone. The chain uses TRBV19 and TRBJ2-1; TRBD2 aligns across 16 bases. The trim removed 5 bases at V and 0 bases at J, leaving 10 bases unmatched. There are 20 residues in the CDR3. CDR1 is LNHDA and CDR2 is SQIVND in the germline V gene (reference sequence). CDR3 bases: TGTGCCAGTAGTCCCGGGCGGGGACTAGCGGGAGGGAGCTCCTACAATGAGCAGTTCTTC. It encodes CASSPGRGLAGGSSYNEQFF.

The chain recombines TRBV6-5 with TRBJ2-7; tentative D call: TRBD1 (6 bases). Trimming took 8 bases from V and 2 from J, leaving 16 bases between them. CDR1 is MNHEY and CDR2 is SVGAGI in the germline V gene. The CDR3 runs 14 residues. CDR3 loop: CASGAGTPTYEQYF. CDR3 nucleotides: TGTGCCAGCGGGGCCGGGACACCTACCTACGAGCAGTACTTC.

The chain links TRBV7-9 to TRBJ2-3; 7 nucleotides agree with TRBD1. The CDR3 loop spans 15 amino acids. Looked up from germline, CDR1 is SEHNR and CDR2 is FQNEAQ (reference sequence). Trimming cost V 5 bases and J 4 bases; bases outside gene matches: 9. CDR3: CASSPTGQVADTQYF. The CDR3 DNA is TGTGCCAGCAGCCCGACAGGGCAGGTCGCAGATACGCAGTATTTT.

This clone was observed a few times. This chain connects TRBV10-3 to TRBJ2-1, with 14 bases that match TRBD2. CDR1 and CDR2 (germline): ENHRY, SYGVKD. J gave up 9 bases and V 8 bases, and 9 bases lay outside the gene matches. CDR3 length: 15 residues. The CDR3 DNA sequence: TGTGCCATCGAGCCCGGGACTAGCGGGAGAGGTGAGCAGTTCTTC. Its translation is CAIEPGTSGRGEQFF.

The chain is built from TRBV28 and TRBJ2-3; TRBD2 aligns across 9 bases. The CDR3 loop spans 15 amino acids. The germline CDR1 and CDR2 sequences are MDHEN and SYDVKM. The V segment lost 6 bases and the J segment 5 bases; nucleotides outside the gene matches: 9. The CDR3 region is CASSSGKAGGDTQYF. The DNA of the CDR3 is TGTGCCAGCAGCTCCGGAAAAGCGGGGGGAGATACGCAGTATTTT.

This chain connects TRBV27 to TRBJ1-1; 9 nucleotides align to TRBD1. From germline, CDR1 is MNHEY and CDR2 SMNVEV (reference sequence). This CDR3 has 15 residues. The ends lost 5 bases at V and 4 bases at J; junction bases unmatched: 8. The chain's CDR3 is CASSHTGGRVTEAFF. The CDR3 DNA reads as TGTGCCAGCAGTCACACAGGGGGCCGGGTCACTGAAGCTTTCTTT.

The chain has TRBV6-5 and TRBJ1-4; 7 bases are shared with TRBD1. This CDR3 has 16 amino acids. V trimming: 2 bases; J trimming: 4 bases; junction bases outside the gene matches: 7. Germline V gene data show CDR1 as MNHEY and CDR2 as SVGAGI. This CDR3 reads CASSYSTGVGNEKLFF. DNA of the CDR3: TGTGCCAGCAGTTACAGTACAGGGGTGGGTAATGAAAAACTGTTTTTT.

This clone has just a few counts. The chain combines TRBV2 with TRBJ1-5; D gene uncertain. Germline V gene lookup returns CDR1 SNHLY and CDR2 FYNNEI. The CDR3 sequence is 13 residues long. V lost 3 bases and J lost 5, with 8 bases in between. CDR3 loop: CASSETGYQPQHF. The CDR3 DNA reads TGTGCCAGCAGTGAGACGGGGTATCAGCCCCAGCATTTT.

The chain has TRBV10-3 and TRBJ2-5; TRBD2 aligns across 9 bases. The CDR3 spans 15 residues. J lost 2 bases, V lost 6 bases, and 7 bases had no gene match. Germline V lookup: CDR1 ENHRY, CDR2 SYGVKD. The CDR3 coding sequence is TGTGCCATCAGACCGGCGGGAGGGTCACAAGAGACCCAGTACTTC. Encoded protein: CAIRPAGGSQETQYF.

V usage is TRBV27 and J usage is TRBJ2-1; the D is unclear. CDR1 is MNHEY, CDR2 SMNVEV, per germline (reference sequence). The V and J ends lost 5 bases and 9 bases respectively, with 17 bases between them. This CDR3 has 14 residues. The CDR3 DNA reads TGTGCCAGCAGTCGCCTCCAAGTAGCTTTTGAGCAGTTCTTC. Translated: CASSRLQVAFEQFF.

This clone was picked up one time. The DNA of the CDR3 is TGTGCCAGCAGTAAGACTAGCGTATCAGATACGCAGTATTTT. Translating it yields CASSKTSVSDTQYF. The genes are TRBV6-5 and TRBJ2-3, with 8 bases identical to TRBD2. J lost 4 bases, V lost 5 bases, and 5 bases had no gene match. The CDR3 runs to 14 residues. Germline CDR1 is MNHEY and CDR2 is SVGAGI.

The V gene is TRBV9, the J gene TRBJ1-6; the D gene is possibly TRBD1 (5 bases). Germline lookup yields CDR1 SGDLS and CDR2 YYNGEE. The CDR3 has 16 amino acids. Deletions cut 3 bases from V and 6 bases from J, with 16 bases between. The CDR3 here is CASSALSTGGNSPLHF. The CDR3 DNA follows: TGTGCCAGCAGCGCCCTGTCGACTGGGGGTAATTCACCCCTCCACTTT.

This clone showed up just once. V and J are TRBV11-2 and TRBJ2-3, with 7 positions matching TRBD1. CDR3 length: 16 residues. CDR1 is SGHAT and CDR2 is FQNNGV in the germline V gene. V was pared by 1 base and J by 1 base, with 5 bases of the junction left unmatched. For the CDR3, the DNA is TGTGCCAGCAGCTTAGGACTCCAGGGGGGCACAGATACGCAGTATTTT. Amino acids: CASSLGLQGGTDTQYF.

This chain links TRBV11-2 with TRBJ1-2; TRBD1 matches at 9 bases. J gave up 4 bases and V 4 bases, and 7 bases lay outside the gene matches. CDR3 length: 15 residues. Germline-derived CDR1 and CDR2 are SGHAT and FQNNGV. The DNA for the CDR3 is TGTGCCAGCAGCTCCCTCCGGGACAGGGCCTATGGCTACACCTTC. Its translation is CASSSLRDRAYGYTF.

CDR3 in amino acids: CAISESGQGGEQYF. CDR3 bases: TGTGCCATCAGTGAGTCTGGACAGGGGGGCGAGCAGTACTTC. The chain links TRBV10-3 to TRBJ2-7, with 10 bases lining up with TRBD1. Germline V gene lookup returns CDR1 ENHRY and CDR2 SYGVKD. The CDR3 is made up of 14 amino acids. V lost 0 bases to trimming and J lost 6 bases; unmatched junction nucleotides: 2.

This clone has a single count. The rearrangement joins TRBV28 to TRBJ2-7; D gene unclear. Trimming took off 7 bases at V and 3 bases at J, with 10 bases between the two ends. The length of the CDR3 is 12 residues. Germline CDR1 MDHEN, CDR2 SYDVKM. CDR3 in DNA: TGTGCCAGCAACGTTGGAGACTACGAGCAGTACTTC. Translated, it gives CASNVGDYEQYF.

The chain has TRBV5-1 and TRBJ2-7; D might be TRBD2 (6 bases). Trimming cost V 3 bases and J 3 bases, with 19 bases left between them. The CDR3 has 16 amino acids. Germline assignment: CDR1 SGHRS and CDR2 YFSETQ. The CDR3 sequence: CASSSYPWGGGYEQYF. The DNA for the CDR3 is TGCGCCAGCAGCTCATACCCCTGGGGAGGAGGCTACGAGCAGTACTTC.

The V and J genes are TRBV4-2 and TRBJ2-7; D possibly corresponds to TRBD1 (7 bases). Germline lookup yields CDR1 LGHNA and CDR2 YNFKEQ. The CDR3 has 13 amino acids. V lost 3 bases to trimming and J lost 3 bases, with 9 bases between them. The CDR3 DNA sequence: TGTGCCAGCAGCCACAGGGGGGACTACGAGCAGTACTTC. It specifies CASSHRGDYEQYF.

This clone was detected a few times. V and J are TRBV5-5 and TRBJ1-2; no firm D call. V gave up 4 bases and J gave up 1 base, with 11 bases separating them. In germline, CDR1 is SGHKS, CDR2 YYEKEE (reference sequence). The CDR3 is 14 amino acids. The CDR3 DNA sequence: TGTGCCAGCAGCCCTCAGGACCGTAACTATGGCTACACCTTC. Its translation is CASSPQDRNYGYTF.

The CDR3 coding sequence is TGTGCCAGCAGTTCGTCTTATACGCAGTATTTT. This sequence encodes CASSSSYTQYF. The gene calls are TRBV6-5 and TRBJ2-3; unclear D gene. The V gene's germline CDR1 is MNHEY and CDR2 SVGAGI. Trimming took 4 bases from V and 7 from J, leaving 6 bases between them. CDR3 length: 11 amino acids.

The chain links TRBV19 to TRBJ2-7; TRBD2 agrees at 8 bases. Trimming cost V 4 bases and J 6 bases; bases outside gene matches: 11. Per the germline V gene, CDR1 is LNHDA and CDR2 is SQIVND (reference sequence). This CDR3 region has 15 residues. The chain's CDR3 is CASSTPGTRTLEQYF. Written as DNA, the CDR3 is TGTGCCAGTAGTACTCCCGGGACTAGGACCCTCGAGCAGTACTTC.

This clone appeared a single time. The J gene is TRBJ2-2, the V gene TRBV5-1, with a possible D match to TRBD2 (5 bases). The V end was cut by 1 base, the J end by 6 bases, with 10 bases between. The CDR3 is made up of 14 amino acids. Germline V gives CDR1 SGHRS, CDR2 YFSETQ. DNA for the CDR3: TGCGCCAGCAGCTTGTTAGCGCGGGCCGGGGAGCTGTTTTTT. Translating gives CASSLLARAGELFF.